The source of this T cell receptor beta chain is a study of blood T cell repertoires in COVID-19 (dated by TCRdb to 2020 to 2022). Broadly, across the study: Samples covering the acute and convalescent phases of COVID-19 were provided by collaborators in the United States, Italy and Spain. The material from the prospective study consisted of cDNA or gDNA derived from T cells, B-cell-depleted T cells, or PBMCs. Subjects who had been exposed to COVID-19, were actively infected with it, or had recovered from it provided the deeply sampled blood TCRbeta repertoires that made up the dataset. The repertoires were made available in a free public database intended to serve as a resource for research on the immune response to SARS-CoV-2. The samples were drawn from two sources: the first 160 participants of the ongoing ImmuneRACE study, and 1,000 to 1,500 subjects contributed by 6 global collaborators. The sample metadata nearly always contained a de-identified subject ID, COVID-19 status, age in years and sex. HLA class I and class II types, where available, came from metadata supplied by the sample provider rather than from assay-based typing. The paper as a whole reports these results and caveats: Clinical and demographic metadata were provided uncurated, with the amount varying by source and participant.

The CDR3 runs 15 amino acids, cysteine and phenylalanine included. Solely the CDR3 DNA is kept, with 45 bases framed from the first base. For CDR1 and CDR2, the germline V gene lists MNHEY and SVGEGT. The V end loses 0 bases and the J end loses 2 bases, and a stretch of 8 bases separates them. The immunoSEQ Assay, a bias-controlled multiplex PCR, was used to amplify TCRbeta CDR3 regions from genomic DNA. Turning to the authors' computational methods: The number of nucleated cells in each sample was estimated by amplification of reference gene primers within the assay. Sequence reads were collapsed and filtered to measure the absolute abundance of every unique TCRbeta CDR3 rearrangement. For each sample, productive Simpson clonality was calculated by taking the square root of Simpson's diversity index across productive rearrangements. TCRdb took over this immuneACCESS table, retaining in-frame rearrangements with V and J assigned. Such tables are incomplete; in checked studies, under half of the missing clones stem from an unresolved V gene, and the remainder is unexplained. For V, J and clone size, that table is used; D and trimming come from the DNA. This sample is represented by about 170,000 clones; about four fifths of them were singletons. The top ten clonotypes cover approximately 2.6% of the sample.

On this clone itself: What this receptor recognizes is not known. No much larger clone exists at a distance of one base, and base qualities are not known.

At one collaborating source in Seattle, patients were enrolled during active infection and were followed longitudinally through the course of disease. The collaborating institutions used their own protocols to collect whole blood in K2EDTA tubes. For TCRbeta analysis, collaborators shipped samples in one of three forms: frozen whole blood, isolated PBMCs, or DNA extracted from either of those sample types. This receptor was taken from a woman of 80 years or more with COVID-19, enrolled during active disease. The material sequenced was peripheral blood. The chain couples TRBV6-2 or TRBV6-3 to TRBJ1-5; D gene: possibly TRBD1, on 6 matching bases. In nucleotide form, the sequence is TGTGCCAGCAGTTACTCCAGGGGACGCAATCAGCCCCAGCATTTT. Its product reads: CASSYSRGRNQPQHF.